Given below is one TCR beta chain in context. Its antigen is not identified. The data are from a study of cytomegalovirus exposure and HLA in healthy donors. Study-wide background: Genotyping showed 75% to 90% of 398 donors falling in the Caucasian-associated ancestry cluster.

Study-level findings and limits: Later analysis identified a missense DCLRE1C variant that was linked to TCR beta V- and J-gene trimming. Sequencing depth across donors, presence/absence analyses assumed, was roughly uniform.

The primer mix had 60 Vbeta and 13 Jbeta primers. This table comes from immunoSEQ multiplex PCR, and its TCRdb copy is limited to in-frame clones, with some not included. The table has about 170,000 clones, around 78% seen once. This CDR3 is built from 12 residues. Germline V CDR1 and CDR2: SQVTM, ANQGSEA. V lost 1 base and J 6 bases, leaving 9 bases between the germline ends. The chain carries TRBV29-1 and TRBJ2-5; D possibly corresponds to TRBD2 (6 bases). The sequence was collected from a young woman in good health and CMV-seropositive. Material: PBMCs. CDR3 in amino acids: CSVEGLAKTQYF. CDR3 in DNA: TGCAGCGTTGAAGGGCTAGCGAAGACCCAGTACTTC. Full variable domain (missing parts from reference TRBV29-1 and TRBJ2-5): SAVISQKPSRDICQRGTSLTIQCQVDSQVTMMFWYRQQPGQSLTLIATANQGSEATYESGFVIDKFPISRPNLTFSTLTVSNMSPEDSSIYLCSVEGLAKTQYFGPGTRLLVL.